The 32 T cell receptor beta chains below were found in one sample sequenced in a study of identifying expanded T cells in peripheral blood. Profiling relied on immunoSEQ multiplex PCR, and the TCRdb table lists in-frame clones only, not all of them. The sample includes just over 90,000 clones, 88% of them seen just once. Sequencing was performed on blood. These receptors all stem from a person aged 18 to 69 in good health.

The chain joins TRBV7-9 to TRBJ1-2; 10 nucleotides align to TRBD1. This CDR3 is built from 13 residues. Germline CDR1 SEHNR, CDR2 FQNEAQ (reference sequence). The junction had 4 bases not matched to a gene; V was cut back by 5 bases and J by 7 bases. The DNA for the CDR3 is TGTGCCAGCAGCCCTAGGACAGGGGGTGGCTACACCTTC. Translating gives CASSPRTGGGYTF.

This clone has a single count. This sequence joins TRBV30 and TRBJ2-7; possibly TRBD1 for D (5 bases). Germline CDR1 is GTSNPN and CDR2 is SVGIG (reference sequence). Trimming removed 3 bases from V and 7 bases from J, with 13 bases in between. The CDR3 loop spans 12 amino acids. CDR3: CAWRQGRFEQYF. The CDR3 DNA reads TGTGCCTGGAGGCAGGGAAGGTTTGAGCAGTACTTC.

CDR3 in DNA: TGTGCCAGCAGTTCCTGGACAGGGGCGAGAGCTTTCTTT. Its protein product is CASSSWTGARAFF. This chain joins TRBV28 and TRBJ1-1, with TRBD1 matching 9 bases. The CDR3 is 13 amino acids. Germline V gene data show CDR1 as MDHEN and CDR2 as SYDVKM. J gave up 10 bases and V 4 bases, and 7 bases lay outside the gene matches.

The V call is TRBV4-3, the J call TRBJ2-1; D unclear. CDR3 length: 15 amino acids. The V end was cut by 4 bases, the J end by 0 bases, with 10 bases between. Germline-derived CDR1 and CDR2 are LGHNA and YSLEER. In DNA form, the CDR3 reads TGCGCCAGCAGCCCTCTCCTTAGCTCCTACAATGAGCAGTTCTTC. Encoded protein: CASSPLLSSYNEQFF.

As DNA, the CDR3 is TGCGCCAGCAGCTTGGCCGGGACATCCACTTCCTCCTATGGCTACACCTTC. Translation gives CASSLAGTSTSSYGYTF. This sequence joins TRBV5-1 and TRBJ1-2, with D possibly TRBD1 on 6 matching bases. Germline-derived CDR1 and CDR2 are SGHRS and YFSETQ. The V gene lost 0 bases and the J gene lost 4 bases, with 19 bases spanning the gap. This CDR3 is built from 17 residues.

The genes are TRBV19 and TRBJ1-4; a weak D match, TRBD1 (5 bases). Germline V gene data show CDR1 as LNHDA and CDR2 as SQIVND (reference sequence). This CDR3 comprises 14 residues. The germline V and J ends were trimmed by 2 bases and 8 bases, with 12 bases remaining between them. CDR3 DNA: TGTGCCAGTAGTATAACCGGGGCGCAAGAAAAACTGTTTTTT. This encodes CASSITGAQEKLFF.

This chain uses TRBV7-8 with TRBJ1-2; 11 nucleotides match TRBD1. Germline loops: CDR1 SGHVS, CDR2 FQNEAQ. The J segment lost 4 bases and the V segment lost 4 bases, leaving 2 bases of the junction unmatched. This CDR3 has 14 residues. The CDR3 bases are TGTGCCAGCAGCTACGGACAGGGGGCCTATGGCTACACCTTC. This gives the protein CASSYGQGAYGYTF.

This chain joins TRBV15 and TRBJ1-5; 9 bases map to TRBD1. The CDR3 covers 15 residues. Unmatched junction bases numbered 6, after V lost 2 bases and J lost 7 bases. Germline V lookup: CDR1 LNHNV, CDR2 YYDKDF (reference sequence). CDR3: CATSRRDRESQPQHF. In DNA form, the CDR3 reads TGTGCCACCAGCAGACGGGACAGGGAAAGCCAGCCCCAGCATTTT.

This clone turned up a few times. This rearrangement joins TRBV5-5 to TRBJ2-2; D ambiguous. Trimming removed 1 base at V and 7 bases at J, with 5 bases between. Germline-derived CDR1 and CDR2 are SGHKS and YYEKEE (reference sequence). The length of the CDR3 is 12 residues. DNA for the CDR3: TGTGCCAGCAGCTTGTACGGCGGGGAGCTGTTTTTT. Its protein product is CASSLYGGELFF.

The V gene is TRBV4-3, the J gene TRBJ2-1, with TRBD2 identical over 11 bases. The V gene end was trimmed by 0 bases and the J gene end by 10 bases; junction bases not matched to a gene: 8. The CDR3 sequence is 16 residues long. CDR1 is LGHNA, CDR2 YSLEER, per germline. The CDR3: CASSQDAGTSGQEQFF. In nucleotides, the CDR3 is TGCGCCAGCAGCCAAGATGCGGGGACTAGCGGCCAAGAGCAGTTCTTC.

This clone showed up just once. The rearrangement links TRBV2 to TRBJ1-1, with 10 bases matching TRBD1. With V trimmed by 7 bases and J by 5 bases, 4 bases remained unmatched. Germline CDR1 SNHLY, CDR2 FYNNEI. The length of the CDR3 is 13 residues. CDR3 loop: CASNPDRGTEAFF. The CDR3 DNA reads as TGTGCCAGCAACCCGGACAGGGGGACTGAAGCTTTCTTT.

CDR3 sequence reads: CAWSGTDNEQFF. The CDR3 DNA reads as TGTGCCTGGAGTGGGACAGACAATGAGCAGTTCTTC. The rearrangement uses TRBV30 and TRBJ2-1; possibly TRBD1 for D (6 bases). Germline V gene data show CDR1 as GTSNPN and CDR2 as SVGIG (reference sequence). The CDR3 length is 12 residues. The germline V and J ends were trimmed by 1 base and 5 bases, with 6 bases remaining between them. The full variable domain, in which reference TRBV30 and TRBJ2-1 provide the parts outside the CDR3, is SQTIHQWPATLVQPVGSPLSLECTVEGTSNPNLYWYRQAAGRGLQLLFYSVGIGQISSEVPQNLSASRPQDRQFILSSKKLLLSDSGFYLCAWSGTDNEQFFGPGTRLTVL.

The rearrangement uses TRBV28 and TRBJ1-4; D is ambiguous. The germline gives CDR1 MDHEN, CDR2 SYDVKM. The CDR3 has 14 amino acids. V was clipped by 1 base and J by 0 bases, with 3 bases between them. The CDR3 DNA follows: TGTGCCAGCAGTTTATTAGCAACTAATGAAAAACTGTTTTTT. It encodes CASSLLATNEKLFF.

In this sample, this clone turned up once. The rearrangement links TRBV9 to TRBJ1-1, with 11 nucleotides matching TRBD1. V shed 1 base, J shed 6 bases, and the junction held 5 bases outside the gene matches. The CDR3 contains 15 residues. Germline V lookup: CDR1 SGDLS, CDR2 YYNGEE. The CDR3 bases are TGTGCCAGCAGCGTAACTCCGGGACAGGGGGCTGAAGCTTTCTTT. Amino acids: CASSVTPGQGAEAFF.

This clone was seen just once. The CDR3 loop is CASSYEMERGVTQYF. For the CDR3, the DNA is TGTGCCAGCAGTTACGAGATGGAGCGGGGGGTGACCCAGTACTTC. The J gene is TRBJ2-5, the V gene TRBV6-5; 9 bases are a match to TRBD2. Germline values: CDR1 MNHEY, CDR2 SVGAGI. V lost 2 bases, J lost 7 bases, and 8 bases stayed unmatched. The CDR3 runs 15 residues.

This chain links TRBV4-1 with TRBJ1-1; 7 bases match TRBD1. V shed 3 bases, J shed 6 bases, and the junction held 13 bases outside the gene matches. Germline V gene data show CDR1 as MGHRA and CDR2 as YSYEKL. CDR3 length: 16 amino acids. CDR3 DNA sequence: TGCGCCAGCAGCCAGACAGTACAGGGGTACCACGCTGAAGCTTTCTTT. Its protein product is CASSQTVQGYHAEAFF.

V is TRBV18 and J is TRBJ1-2, with D perhaps matching TRBD1 (6 bases). V lost 3 bases and J 1 base, leaving 9 bases between the germline ends. CDR1 KGHSH and CDR2 LQKENI come from the germline V gene. The CDR3 loop spans 14 amino acids. The CDR3 DNA sequence: TGTGCCAGCTCACCGGACAGAAATAACTATGGCTACACCTTC. Translation gives CASSPDRNNYGYTF.

This clone appeared a single time. The chain joins TRBV5-1 to TRBJ2-5; D might be TRBD1 or TRBD2, each matching 6 bases. Germline V gene data show CDR1 as SGHRS and CDR2 as YFSETQ. The CDR3 has 15 residues. Trimming removed 2 bases from V and 4 bases from J, with 15 bases in between. CDR3 in amino acids: CASSLTGAHRETQYF. As DNA, the CDR3 is TGCGCCAGCAGCTTAACGGGGGCGCATAGAGAGACCCAGTACTTC.

This clone was picked up a small number of times. The chain couples TRBV6-5 to TRBJ1-1; possibly TRBD1 for D (5 bases). Trimming left V 2 bases short and J 3 bases short, with 13 bases between. The CDR3 runs 15 residues. Per germline, CDR1 MNHEY and CDR2 SVGAGI. The CDR3 region is CASSYATELYTEAFF. CDR3 DNA: TGTGCCAGCAGTTACGCGACAGAGCTGTACACTGAAGCTTTCTTT.

The CDR3 DNA reads as TGTGCCACGGACAGGGGGGTCACCTACAATGAGCAGTTCTTC. Translation gives CATDRGVTYNEQFF. The V gene is TRBV28, the J gene TRBJ2-1, with 10 bases aligning to TRBD1. This CDR3 has 14 amino acids. The ends lost 10 bases at V and 2 bases at J; junction bases unmatched: 5. Germline V gives CDR1 MDHEN, CDR2 SYDVKM.

CDR3 sequence: CASTPDLGTEAFF. In DNA form, the CDR3 reads TGTGCCAGCACCCCTGACTTGGGCACTGAAGCTTTCTTT. The rearrangement uses TRBV6-6 and TRBJ1-1; D is undetermined. The CDR3 sequence is 13 residues long. Germline V CDR1 and CDR2: MNHNY, SVGAGI (reference sequence). Trimming took 7 bases from V and 4 from J, leaving 13 bases between them.

This clone occurred once. This chain joins TRBV19 and TRBJ1-4; D gene unclear. The ends were cut back, 8 bases at V and 0 bases at J, with 7 bases in the middle. The CDR3 is 13 residues long. The germline CDR1 and CDR2 sequences are LNHDA and SQIVND (reference sequence). The CDR3 spells CASGRATNEKLFF. The CDR3 nucleotides are TGTGCCAGTGGCCGAGCAACTAATGAAAAACTGTTTTTT. The full variable domain, with the rest looked up from reference TRBV19 and TRBJ1-4, is DGGITQSPKYLFRKEGQNVTLSCEQNLNHDAMYWYRQDPGQGLRLIYYSQIVNDFQKGDIAEGYSVSREKKESFPLTVTSAQKNPTAFYLCASGRATNEKLFFGSGTQLSVL.

The chain joins TRBV6-4 to TRBJ2-3; D may be TRBD2 (6 bases). Trimming left V 0 bases short and J 0 bases short, with 10 bases between. Per the germline V gene, CDR1 is MRHNA and CDR2 is SNTAGT. There are 16 residues in the CDR3. The CDR3 loop is CASSDSEAGSTDTQYF. In DNA form, the CDR3 reads TGTGCCAGCAGTGACTCGGAAGCGGGTAGCACAGATACGCAGTATTTT.

The chain links TRBV7-9 to TRBJ2-5; weak D call: TRBD2 (5 bases). This CDR3 spans 12 amino acids. The V end was cut by 5 bases, the J end by 5 bases, with 9 bases between. Germline loops: CDR1 SEHNR, CDR2 FQNEAQ (reference sequence). The CDR3 here is CASSPPGETQYF. The CDR3 DNA reads TGTGCCAGCAGCCCCCCGGGGGAGACCCAGTACTTC.

The chain combines TRBV29-1 with TRBJ2-7, with 7 bases fitting TRBD1. Trimming removed 6 bases from V and 3 bases from J; junction bases left unmatched: 2. The germline V gene has CDR1 SQVTM and CDR2 ANQGSEA. The CDR3 contains 11 residues. For the CDR3, the DNA is TGCAGCGTCGGACAGGACTACGAGCAGTACTTC. It yields the protein CSVGQDYEQYF.

This clone is medium-sized. The sample has other DNA sequences that encode this CDR3 too. The rearrangement uses TRBV6-4 and TRBJ2-3; the match to TRBD2 covers 9 bases. Germline values: CDR1 MRHNA, CDR2 SNTAGT. V dropped 2 bases and J dropped 3; count of bases not matched to a gene: 0. The CDR3 covers 14 residues. This CDR3 is CASSDAGGTDTQYF. DNA of the CDR3: TGTGCCAGCAGTGACGCGGGAGGGACAGATACGCAGTATTTT.

The V call is TRBV28, the J call TRBJ2-2, with a possible D match to TRBD1 (6 bases). The CDR3 totals 17 residues. Germline V gives CDR1 MDHEN, CDR2 SYDVKM. Trimming pared 7 bases from V and 1 base from J, leaving 19 bases between. In DNA form, the CDR3 reads TGTGCCAGCAACCTTTCAGGGGTGCATAGGAACACCGGGGAGCTGTTTTTT. It encodes CASNLSGVHRNTGELFF.

J is TRBJ1-2 and V is TRBV6-5; TRBD1 aligns across 9 bases. The CDR3 is made up of 13 amino acids. Germline V gene lookup returns CDR1 MNHEY and CDR2 SVGAGI. Germline trimming cut 6 bases from V and 5 bases from J; bases unmatched to any gene: 4. CDR3 nucleotide sequence: TGTGCCAGCAGCTTAGGGACAGGGTATGGCTACACCTTC. This translates into CASSLGTGYGYTF.

The CDR3 DNA follows: TGTGCCAGCAGTGAAATGGTGAGCACAGATACGCAGTATTTT. Protein product: CASSEMVSTDTQYF. The chain links TRBV6-1 to TRBJ2-3, with D unresolved. V was clipped by 2 bases and J by 0 bases, with 6 bases between them. This CDR3 spans 14 amino acids. Germline V gives CDR1 MNHNS, CDR2 SASEGT.

This chain uses TRBV7-8 with TRBJ1-1; no clear D gene. Germline V gives CDR1 SGHVS, CDR2 FQNEAQ. Trimming left V 2 bases short and J 4 bases short, with 8 bases between. The CDR3 contains 13 residues. CDR3 protein: CASSLWGSTEAFF. CDR3 sequence (DNA): TGTGCCAGCAGCTTATGGGGTAGCACTGAAGCTTTCTTT.

The DNA for the CDR3 is TGTGCCAGCAGTCCAAGGGGACTAGCGGAAGTTATTTACGAGCAGTACTTC. Translating it yields CASSPRGLAEVIYEQYF. The chain employs TRBV27 and TRBJ2-7, with TRBD2 matching over 11 bases. Germline CDR1 is MNHEY and CDR2 is SMNVEV (reference sequence). The CDR3 length is 17 residues. The ends lost 5 bases at V and 4 bases at J; junction bases unmatched: 13.

V usage is TRBV6-1 and J usage is TRBJ2-3, with 9 nucleotides matching TRBD1. Germline V gene data show CDR1 as MNHNS and CDR2 as SASEGT. The CDR3 loop spans 14 amino acids. The V gene end was trimmed by 6 bases and the J gene end by 4 bases; junction bases not matched to a gene: 5. The CDR3 region has the DNA TGTGCCAGCAGGACCACAGGGGGCGCAGATACGCAGTATTTT. It yields the protein CASRTTGGADTQYF.